This T cell receptor (beta chain) was retrieved from a study of identical twins. General study points: Zero-insertion results could be subject to partial confounding by invariant MAIT and iNKT cells.

This CDR3 has 14 residues. V gave up 4 bases and J gave up 5 bases; unmatched junction bases: 6. The V gene's germline CDR1 is SGHRS and CDR2 YFSETQ. A single record per CDR3 protein comes from TCRdb applying MiXCR to the 5' RACE reads. The table lists under 250,000 distinct CDR3 sequences, 6.5% to 8.5% of them singletons. This clonotype has a count of ten or more. Its target is not known. These data are also associated with another study on yellow fever vaccine responses in identical twins.

Sequences were obtained from memory (CD45RO+) T cells sorted from blood. The source of this sequence is a woman aged 18 to 35 in good health. This chain joins TRBV5-1 and TRBJ2-3, with 8 bases that match TRBD1. CDR3 sequence: CASSDGQGLDTQYF. The CDR3 region has the DNA TGCGCCAGCAGCGATGGACAGGGCTTAGATACGCAGTATTTT.